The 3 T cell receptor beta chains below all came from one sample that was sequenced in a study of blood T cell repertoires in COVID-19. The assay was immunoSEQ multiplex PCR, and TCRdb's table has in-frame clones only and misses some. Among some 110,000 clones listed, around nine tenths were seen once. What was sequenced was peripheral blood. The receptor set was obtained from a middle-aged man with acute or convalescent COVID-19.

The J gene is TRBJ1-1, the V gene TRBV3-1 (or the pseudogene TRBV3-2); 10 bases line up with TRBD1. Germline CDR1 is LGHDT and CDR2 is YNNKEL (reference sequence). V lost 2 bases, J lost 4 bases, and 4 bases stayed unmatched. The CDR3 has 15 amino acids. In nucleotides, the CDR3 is TGTGCCAGCAGCCAAAAGGGACAGGGGAGCACTGAAGCTTTCTTT. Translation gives CASSQKGQGSTEAFF.

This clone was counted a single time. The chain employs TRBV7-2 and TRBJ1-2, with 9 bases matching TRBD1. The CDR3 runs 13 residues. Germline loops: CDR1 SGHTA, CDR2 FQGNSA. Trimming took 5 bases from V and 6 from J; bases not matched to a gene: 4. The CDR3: CASSLRQGDGYTF. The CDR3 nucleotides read TGTGCCAGCAGCCTCCGACAGGGGGATGGCTACACCTTC.

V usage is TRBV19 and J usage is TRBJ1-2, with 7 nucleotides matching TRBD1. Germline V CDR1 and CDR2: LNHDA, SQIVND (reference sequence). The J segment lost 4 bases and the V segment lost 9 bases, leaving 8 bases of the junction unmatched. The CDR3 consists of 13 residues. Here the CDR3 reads CASRLGQLYGYTF. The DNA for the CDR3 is TGTGCCAGCCGATTGGGACAGCTCTATGGCTACACCTTC.